The 32 T cell receptor beta chains below all came from one sample that was sequenced in a study of immune evolution from preneoplasia to lung adenocarcinoma. This table comes from immunoSEQ multiplex PCR, and its TCRdb copy is limited to in-frame clones, with some not included. The table has about 14,000 clones, 85% seen once. The sample was FFPE lung adenocarcinoma in situ tissue. Source of these receptors: a donor of 70 years or more with lung adenocarcinoma.

This chain joins TRBV6-5 and TRBJ1-1; D unresolved. Germline-derived CDR1 and CDR2 are MNHEY and SVGAGI. This CDR3 comprises 13 residues. Trimming removed 5 bases at V and 4 bases at J, with 11 bases between. DNA of the CDR3: TGTGCCAGCAGTGGGCCCCTTGGCACTGAAGCTTTCTTT. Its protein is CASSGPLGTEAFF.

The rearrangement uses TRBV14 and TRBJ2-7; 16 bases align to TRBD2. The CDR3 loop spans 18 amino acids. Germline V gene data show CDR1 as SGHDN and CDR2 as FVKESK. V was pared by 3 bases and J by 2 bases, with 7 bases of the junction left unmatched. The CDR3 is CASSHPGTSGRAPYEQYF. The CDR3 coding sequence is TGTGCCAGCAGCCATCCCGGGACTAGCGGGAGGGCCCCCTACGAGCAGTACTTC.

This clone was recorded once. The gene calls are TRBV7-9 and TRBJ2-1; TRBD1 is a possible D gene (6 bases). Germline CDR1 reads SEHNR; CDR2 reads FQNEAQ (reference sequence). CDR3 length equals 16 residues. Trimming stripped 4 bases from V and 0 bases from J, with 13 bases between. CDR3 DNA sequence: TGTGCCAGCAGCTCCCCTGGGGGCCTCTCCTACAATGAGCAGTTCTTC. As protein: CASSSPGGLSYNEQFF.

The J gene is TRBJ1-2, the V gene TRBV5-1, with D possibly matching TRBD1 (5 bases). V lost 5 bases and J 3 bases, leaving 8 bases between the germline ends. Per germline, CDR1 SGHRS and CDR2 YFSETQ. This CDR3 has 12 amino acids. CDR3 protein: CASRSTDYGYTF. In nucleotides, the CDR3 is TGCGCCAGCAGATCGACAGACTATGGCTACACCTTC.

A remark on this clone: Other nucleotide sequences in the sample specify the same CDR3. The chain links TRBV30 to TRBJ1-2; D gene unclear. The CDR3 sequence is 11 residues long. Deletions cut 3 bases from V and 8 bases from J, with 10 bases between. The V gene's germline CDR1 is GTSNPN and CDR2 SVGIG (reference sequence). CDR3 region: CAWREAGGYTF. The CDR3 DNA reads TGTGCCTGGAGAGAGGCAGGAGGCTACACCTTC.

This clone was counted only a few times. The V gene is TRBV29-1, the J gene TRBJ1-1; perhaps TRBD1 as D (5 bases). The germline V gene has CDR1 SQVTM and CDR2 ANQGSEA. With 5 bases removed from V and 3 bases from J, the gap between germline ends came to 13 bases. This CDR3 has 13 residues. The CDR3 protein is CSVTLGGDTEAFF. CDR3 DNA: TGCAGCGTTACCCTGGGGGGGGACACTGAAGCTTTCTTT.

The table lists this clone with a count of one. V gene TRBV11-3 combines with J gene TRBJ2-1, with no clear D. The V gene lost 1 base and the J gene lost 5 bases, with 3 bases spanning the gap. The germline gives CDR1 SGHNT, CDR2 YENEEA. This CDR3 is built from 12 residues. The CDR3 sequence is CASSLGDNEQFF. CDR3 sequence (DNA): TGTGCCAGCAGCTTAGGAGACAATGAGCAGTTCTTC.

The rearrangement uses TRBV5-8 and TRBJ1-1, with 9 bases aligning to TRBD1. Trimming took 1 base from V and 5 from J; bases not matched to a gene: 12. The CDR3 has 17 residues. CDR1 and CDR2 (germline): SGHTS, YDEGEE. CDR3 sequence reads: CASSLYRGTGSVTEAFF. The DNA of the CDR3 is TGTGCCAGCAGCTTGTATCGCGGGACAGGGTCGGTGACTGAAGCTTTCTTT.

The V gene is TRBV28, the J gene TRBJ2-5; D is perhaps TRBD2 (7 bases). This CDR3 spans 16 amino acids. The germline CDR1 and CDR2 sequences are MDHEN and SYDVKM. The CDR3 sequence: CAINGRGRGSQETQYF. CDR3 in DNA: TGTGCGATAAATGGAAGGGGGAGGGGATCCCAAGAGACCCAGTACTTC.

The gene calls are TRBV27 and TRBJ2-5; 12 bases are shared with TRBD2. The CDR3 spans 17 residues. CDR1 and CDR2 from the germline V gene are MNHEY and SMNVEV (reference sequence). J gave up 4 bases and V 0 bases, and 6 bases lay outside the gene matches. The CDR3 DNA sequence: TGTGCCAGCAGTTTATCGAGACTAGCGGGAGATTCAGAGACCCAGTACTTC. Protein sequence: CASSLSRLAGDSETQYF.

The V and J genes are TRBV29-1 and TRBJ2-3; D is possibly TRBD1 or TRBD2 (5 bases each). The CDR3 spans 14 residues. Trimming pared 4 bases from V and 0 bases from J, leaving 11 bases between. Germline V lookup: CDR1 SQVTM, CDR2 ANQGSEA. The CDR3 nucleotides are TGCAGCGTTGTGGTCGGGGCTAGCACAGATACGCAGTATTTT. Its protein product is CSVVVGASTDTQYF.

The CDR3 region has the DNA TGTGCCAGCAGTACCTTAGCGGGAGCCCCAGATACGCAGTATTTT. Its translation is CASSTLAGAPDTQYF. V usage is TRBV6-1 and J usage is TRBJ2-3, with 9 bases identical to TRBD2. Per germline, CDR1 MNHNS and CDR2 SASEGT. V shed 5 bases and J 4 bases; nucleotides not matched to a gene: 7. The CDR3 is 15 amino acids.

The chain links TRBV2 to TRBJ1-2; 9 nucleotides align to TRBD1. Trimming at V came to 8 bases and at J to 6 bases, leaving 13 bases not matched to a gene. From germline, CDR1 is SNHLY and CDR2 FYNNEI. The CDR3 is 15 amino acids. CDR3 bases: TGTGCCAGCGAACCTTTGGGACAGGGCTTAGATGGCTACACCTTC. It translates to CASEPLGQGLDGYTF.

J is TRBJ2-3 and V is TRBV29-1; no clear D. The CDR3 totals 13 residues. V lost 5 bases and J lost 1, with 10 bases in between. Germline V gene sequence: CDR1 SQVTM, CDR2 ANQGSEA. This CDR3 reads CSVLTPRTDTQYF. The CDR3 nucleotides read TGCAGCGTTTTGACCCCCCGCACAGATACGCAGTATTTT.

The chain recombines TRBV15 with TRBJ1-3; D remains ambiguous. Germline-derived CDR1 and CDR2 are LNHNV and YYDKDF (reference sequence). This CDR3 has 13 amino acids. The V and J ends lost 0 bases and 4 bases respectively, with 4 bases between them. In DNA, the CDR3 is TGTGCCACCAGCAGAGATACCGGAAACACCATATATTTT. Residues: CATSRDTGNTIYF.

This chain joins TRBV29-1 and TRBJ1-2; a possible D gene is TRBD1 (6 bases). Trimming shortened V by 5 bases and J by 7 bases, and 14 bases separated the two germline ends. CDR3 length: 12 amino acids. Germline CDR1 is SQVTM and CDR2 is ANQGSEA. CDR3: CSVPQGPGGYTF. The DNA for the CDR3 is TGCAGCGTTCCCCAGGGGCCCGGTGGCTACACCTTC.

The J gene is TRBJ1-5, the V gene TRBV15; D gene ambiguous. The germline V gene has CDR1 LNHNV and CDR2 YYDKDF (reference sequence). V lost 1 base to trimming and J lost 5 bases, with 6 bases between them. CDR3 length: 13 residues. The CDR3 DNA follows: TGTGCCACCAGCAGAGGGCCCCATCAGCCCCAGCATTTT. Translated, it gives CATSRGPHQPQHF.

This clone was detected only once. This rearrangement joins TRBV5-1 to TRBJ1-1; 7 nucleotides agree with TRBD1. Germline lookup yields CDR1 SGHRS and CDR2 YFSETQ. The CDR3 runs 13 residues. The ends lost 4 bases at V and 7 bases at J; junction bases unmatched: 7. Here the CDR3 reads CASSLQGTGEAFF. DNA for the CDR3: TGCGCCAGCAGCCTACAGGGGACTGGTGAAGCTTTCTTT.

The rearrangement links TRBV7-2 to TRBJ2-3, with 7 nucleotides matching TRBD1. The V and J ends lost 10 bases and 0 bases, in that order; junction bases with no gene match: 7. The germline V gene has CDR1 SGHTA and CDR2 FQGNSA. The CDR3 consists of 14 residues. The CDR3 reads CATKRQGSTDTQYF. The CDR3 nucleotides are TGTGCCACCAAGAGACAGGGAAGCACAGATACGCAGTATTTT.

The V call is TRBV7-9, the J call TRBJ2-5, with D possibly being TRBD1 (5 bases). Germline CDR1 SEHNR, CDR2 FQNEAQ (reference sequence). Trimming left V 5 bases short and J 3 bases short, with 10 bases between. The CDR3 sequence is 13 residues long. The CDR3 reads CASSLQTEETQYF. CDR3 coding DNA: TGTGCCAGCAGCCTCCAGACAGAAGAGACCCAGTACTTC.

This clone was seen a few times. The chain employs TRBV18 and TRBJ2-4; D call uncertain. The CDR3 consists of 16 residues. V was cut by 3 bases and J by 2 bases, with 14 bases left in between. CDR1 and CDR2 (germline): KGHSH, LQKENI. The chain's CDR3 is CASSPSLDGTKNIQYF. CDR3 coding DNA: TGTGCCAGCTCACCCTCCCTTGACGGCACCAAAAACATTCAGTACTTC. Filled out from reference TRBV18 and TRBJ2-4, the complete variable domain reads NAGVMQNPRHLVRRRGQEARLRCSPMKGHSHVYWYRQLPEEGLKFMVYLQKENIIDESGMPKERFSAEFPKEGPSILRIQQVVRGDSAAYFCASSPSLDGTKNIQYFGAGTRLSVL.

The chain joins TRBV5-1 to TRBJ1-1; D perhaps matches TRBD1 (6 bases). Germline CDR1 and CDR2: SGHRS and YFSETQ. V was pared by 7 bases and J by 4 bases, with 23 bases between. The length of the CDR3 is 16 residues. CDR3 in DNA: TGCGCCAGCGCCAAATTGGGGAGGGGGGCGAGCACTGAAGCTTTCTTT. As protein: CASAKLGRGASTEAFF.

This chain joins TRBV11-2 and TRBJ1-3; 10 nucleotides match TRBD1. Trimming at V came to 4 bases and at J to 2 bases, leaving 14 bases not matched to a gene. The CDR3 is 19 amino acids. CDR1 is SGHAT, CDR2 FQNNGV, per germline. For the CDR3, the DNA is TGTGCCAGCAGCTCCTTGCGTCCGGGACAGGGGAGAACTGGAAACACCATATATTTT. Translated, it gives CASSSLRPGQGRTGNTIYF.

The V call is TRBV6-1, the J call TRBJ1-1; D gene unclear. The germline V and J ends were trimmed by 7 bases and 4 bases, with 19 bases remaining between them. Germline V CDR1 and CDR2: MNHNS, SASEGT. The CDR3 extends over 15 amino acids. CDR3 loop: CASMRSGRLSTEAFF. CDR3 DNA: TGTGCCAGCATGCGATCCGGACGGTTGTCCACTGAAGCTTTCTTT.

There are a few counts of this clone. CDR3 amino acids: CASSRPAGGPGDTQYF. CDR3 sequence (DNA): TGTGCCAGCAGCCGACCAGCGGGAGGGCCGGGAGATACGCAGTATTTT. The V gene is TRBV6-6, the J gene TRBJ2-3, with 10 positions matching TRBD2. This CDR3 is built from 16 residues. V trimming: 6 bases; J trimming: 5 bases; junction bases outside the gene matches: 11. Germline loops: CDR1 MNHNY, CDR2 SVGAGI (reference sequence).

This sequence joins TRBV18 and TRBJ2-1; weak D call: TRBD2 (5 bases). V lost 4 bases and J 5 bases, leaving 15 bases between the germline ends. Per germline, CDR1 KGHSH and CDR2 LQKENI. There are 15 residues in the CDR3. CDR3 coding DNA: TGTGCCAGCTCACGCATTACGGGAACACACAATGAGCAGTTCTTC. As protein: CASSRITGTHNEQFF.

The chain links TRBV7-9 to TRBJ2-1, with 11 bases that match TRBD1. After removal of 4 bases from V and 9 bases from J, the junction contained 2 bases not matched to a gene. CDR3 length: 13 residues. In germline, CDR1 is SEHNR, CDR2 FQNEAQ (reference sequence). The CDR3 DNA reads as TGTGCCAGCAGCTCCGGGACAGGGGGTGAGCAGTTCTTC. Amino acids: CASSSGTGGEQFF.

The rearrangement links TRBV10-3 to TRBJ1-5; D remains ambiguous. V dropped 9 bases and J dropped 7 bases, with 13 bases sitting between them. This CDR3 has 12 amino acids. Germline CDR1 and CDR2: ENHRY and SYGVKD. CDR3 DNA: TGTGCCATGTCCTCGGTCGGCCAGCCCCAGCATTTT. Translated, it gives CAMSSVGQPQHF.

The V call is TRBV27, the J call TRBJ1-5, with D perhaps TRBD1 (5 bases). With 8 bases removed from V and 7 bases from J, the gap between germline ends came to 12 bases. Germline V CDR1 and CDR2: MNHEY, SMNVEV (reference sequence). This CDR3 is 12 amino acids long. CDR3 residues: CASGFSGQPQHF. CDR3 DNA sequence: TGTGCCAGCGGCTTTTCAGGGCAGCCCCAGCATTTT.

This clone was observed a few times. The chain has TRBV19 and TRBJ1-2, with 8 bases lining up with TRBD1. The V segment lost 7 bases and the J segment 5 bases; nucleotides outside the gene matches: 15. Germline loops: CDR1 LNHDA, CDR2 SQIVND (reference sequence). This CDR3 comprises 16 residues. CDR3 residues: CASIRTGTGEDYGYTF. The CDR3 DNA follows: TGTGCCAGTATTCGGACAGGGACGGGGGAAGATTATGGCTACACCTTC.

The chain couples TRBV2 to TRBJ1-1; 8 positions match TRBD1. With V trimmed by 5 bases and J by 6 bases, 8 bases remained unmatched. The CDR3 is made up of 14 amino acids. Germline loops: CDR1 SNHLY, CDR2 FYNNEI. For the CDR3, the DNA is TGTGCCAGCAGTTTCGGGACAGGCAGTTCTGAAGCTTTCTTT. It encodes CASSFGTGSSEAFF.

The chain uses TRBV19 and TRBJ1-5, with D possibly matching TRBD1 (6 bases). Germline V gene sequence: CDR1 LNHDA, CDR2 SQIVND (reference sequence). Trimming shortened V by 5 bases and J by 2 bases, and 16 bases separated the two germline ends. The CDR3 runs to 16 residues. The CDR3 sequence: CASSDLGAWGNQPQHF. The CDR3 DNA reads TGTGCCAGTAGTGACTTGGGGGCTTGGGGCAATCAGCCCCAGCATTTT.